Detailed here is one T cell receptor beta chain. The data were taken from a study of identifying expanded T cells in peripheral blood. This CDR3 is 14 amino acids long. The germline V gene has CDR1 KGHSH and CDR2 LQKENI. Trimming took 4 bases from V and 3 from J, leaving 11 bases between them. Here immunoSEQ multiplex PCR was the method, and the copy in TCRdb shows in-frame clones only, minus some. The table records about 58,000 clones, approximately 89% of them present only once. The material sequenced was blood. This sequence was found in a person aged 18 to 70 in good health. The chain recombines TRBV18 with TRBJ2-3; D gene ambiguous. This chain's CDR3 is CASSQTGYTDTQYF. Here the CDR3 DNA reads TGTGCCAGCTCACAAACGGGTTATACAGATACGCAGTATTTT.